These 10 T cell receptor beta chains were sequenced from one sample in a study of blood T cell repertoires in COVID-19. Libraries were prepared by immunoSEQ multiplex PCR; TCRdb keeps only in-frame clonotypes and omits some of them. In the table there are over 150,000 clones, 87% of which are singletons. Source material: PBMCs or T cells enriched from blood (not recorded which). These receptors were collected from a woman aged 45-65 years who had recovered from COVID-19.

The genes are TRBV7-2 and TRBJ2-1, with 10 bases aligning to TRBD2. The CDR3 loop spans 15 amino acids. The J segment lost 2 bases and the V segment lost 3 bases, leaving 1 base of the junction unmatched. From germline, CDR1 is SGHTA and CDR2 FQGNSA. The DNA for the CDR3 is TGTGCCAGCAGCTTTACTAGCGGGACCTACAATGAGCAGTTCTTC. It yields the protein CASSFTSGTYNEQFF.

The chain couples TRBV19 to TRBJ2-7, with 7 bases aligning to TRBD1. The CDR3 length is 17 residues. Germline loops: CDR1 LNHDA, CDR2 SQIVND (reference sequence). After removal of 3 bases from V and 4 bases from J, the junction contained 15 bases not matched to a gene. The CDR3 sequence is CASSIKGSLGQLYEQYF. The CDR3 DNA reads as TGTGCCAGTAGTATCAAGGGGTCCCTGGGACAGTTATACGAGCAGTACTTC.

The V and J genes are TRBV30 and TRBJ2-4; the D gene is possibly TRBD2 (7 bases). This CDR3 has 15 amino acids. Trimming took off 1 base at V and 7 bases at J, with 17 bases between the two ends. Germline V lookup: CDR1 GTSNPN, CDR2 SVGIG (reference sequence). The CDR3 is CAWSGGAGRGNIQYF. CDR3 coding DNA: TGTGCCTGGAGTGGGGGAGCGGGGAGGGGGAACATTCAGTACTTC.

The CDR3 protein is CASSFGGYSNQPQHF. The CDR3 DNA reads TGTGCCAGCAGCTTCGGGGGATATAGCAATCAGCCCCAGCATTTT. J is TRBJ1-5 and V is TRBV5-6, with D perhaps TRBD1 (5 bases). Germline CDR1 reads SGHDT; CDR2 reads YYEEEE. The CDR3 runs to 15 residues. V dropped 2 bases and J dropped 0 bases, with 9 bases sitting between them.

The chain uses TRBV28 and TRBJ1-4, with D possibly matching TRBD1 (6 bases). Per the germline V gene, CDR1 is MDHEN and CDR2 is SYDVKM. The ends were cut back, 1 base at V and 8 bases at J, with 11 bases in the middle. The CDR3 loop spans 14 amino acids. CDR3 sequence reads: CASSLFPGVEKLFF. In DNA form, the CDR3 reads TGTGCCAGCAGTTTATTTCCAGGGGTCGAAAAACTGTTTTTT.

V gene TRBV6-4 combines with J gene TRBJ2-1; 11 bases match TRBD2. V dropped 4 bases and J dropped 8; count of bases not matched to a gene: 10. The CDR3 loop spans 16 amino acids. The germline V gene encodes CDR1 MRHNA and CDR2 SNTAGT. CDR3 coding DNA: TGTGCCAGCAGTGCACTTAGCGGGAGGGCCCTGGATGAGCAGTTCTTC. Translation gives CASSALSGRALDEQFF.

The rearrangement uses TRBV19 and TRBJ1-5, with 7 bases lining up with TRBD1. The J segment lost 4 bases and the V segment lost 4 bases, leaving 4 bases of the junction unmatched. Germline V lookup: CDR1 LNHDA, CDR2 SQIVND (reference sequence). The CDR3 contains 14 residues. CDR3 bases: TGTGCCAGTAGTAGGGAACAGGGGAATCAGCCCCAGCATTTT. Translating it yields CASSREQGNQPQHF.

The chain carries TRBV11-3 and TRBJ2-7; D might be TRBD2 (6 bases). V was shortened by 5 bases and J by 4 bases, with 12 bases between the two germline ends. Germline CDR1 and CDR2: SGHNT and YENEEA. The CDR3 totals 13 residues. This CDR3 is CASSPLGGYEQYF. The CDR3 DNA is TGTGCCAGCAGCCCACTGGGGGGTTACGAGCAGTACTTC.

The chain is built from TRBV27 and TRBJ1-2; a weak D match, TRBD1 (6 bases). Germline loops: CDR1 MNHEY, CDR2 SMNVEV (reference sequence). The CDR3 runs 14 residues. V was clipped by 6 bases and J by 4 bases, with 15 bases between them. As DNA, the CDR3 is TGTGCCAGCAGCCGTGTCGGGGGGCCCTATGGCTACACCTTC. It specifies CASSRVGGPYGYTF.

The chain uses TRBV30 and TRBJ1-6; 7 bases align to TRBD1. CDR1 is GTSNPN and CDR2 is SVGIG in the germline V gene (reference sequence). The CDR3 totals 15 residues. V shed 2 bases and J 6 bases; nucleotides not matched to a gene: 7. The CDR3 loop is CAWSRGTVFNSPLHF. The CDR3 DNA reads as TGTGCCTGGAGTAGAGGGACAGTGTTTAATTCACCCCTCCACTTT. The whole variable domain, remainder taken from reference TRBV30 and TRBJ1-6, is SQTIHQWPATLVQPVGSPLSLECTVEGTSNPNLYWYRQAAGRGLQLLFYSVGIGQISSEVPQNLSASRPQDRQFILSSKKLLLSDSGFYLCAWSRGTVFNSPLHFGNGTRLTVT.